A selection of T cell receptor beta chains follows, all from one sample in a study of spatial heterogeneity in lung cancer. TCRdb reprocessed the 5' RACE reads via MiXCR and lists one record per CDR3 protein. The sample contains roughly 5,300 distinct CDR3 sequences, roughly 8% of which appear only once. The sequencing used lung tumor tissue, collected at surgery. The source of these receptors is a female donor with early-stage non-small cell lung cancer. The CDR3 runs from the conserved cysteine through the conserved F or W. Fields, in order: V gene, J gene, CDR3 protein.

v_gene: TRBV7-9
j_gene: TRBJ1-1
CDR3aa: CASETGMNTEAFF

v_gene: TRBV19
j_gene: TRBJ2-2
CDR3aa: CASSIFGDTGELFF

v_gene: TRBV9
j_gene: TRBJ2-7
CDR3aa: CASSVGFDRETNEQYF

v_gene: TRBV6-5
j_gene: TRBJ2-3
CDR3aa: CASSDRGSTDTQYF

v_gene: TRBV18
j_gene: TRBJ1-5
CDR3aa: CASSPVGGPADQPQHF

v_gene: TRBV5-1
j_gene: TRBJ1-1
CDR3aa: CASSPPQGNTEAFF

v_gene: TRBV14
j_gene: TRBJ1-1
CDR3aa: CASSPRSGVYTEAFF

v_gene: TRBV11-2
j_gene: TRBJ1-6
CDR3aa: CASSLAQSYNSPLHF

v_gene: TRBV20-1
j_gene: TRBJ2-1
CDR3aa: CSVPNSGSPYNEQFF

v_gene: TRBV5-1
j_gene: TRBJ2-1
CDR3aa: CGTRRTSLGEQFF

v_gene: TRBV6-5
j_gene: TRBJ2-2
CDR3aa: CASTTPGSTGELFF

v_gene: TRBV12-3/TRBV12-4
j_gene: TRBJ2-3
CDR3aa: CASRSGTSGITDTQYF

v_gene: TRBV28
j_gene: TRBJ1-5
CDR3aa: CASSLGGTGNQPQHF

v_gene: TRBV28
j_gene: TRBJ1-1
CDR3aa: CASSRASGAYPEAFF

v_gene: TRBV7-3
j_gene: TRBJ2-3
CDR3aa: CASSPKGWPDTQYF

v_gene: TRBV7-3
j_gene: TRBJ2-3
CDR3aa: CASSFDSGSGDTQYF

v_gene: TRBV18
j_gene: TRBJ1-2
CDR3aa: CASSGADRSSGYTF

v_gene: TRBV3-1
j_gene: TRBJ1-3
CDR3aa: CASSHARRGLSSGNTIYF

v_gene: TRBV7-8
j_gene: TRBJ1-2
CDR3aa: CASSLQTGGSGYTF

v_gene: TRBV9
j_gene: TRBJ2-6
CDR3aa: CASSPHPVGDGRTGANVLTF

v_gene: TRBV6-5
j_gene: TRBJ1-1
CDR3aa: CASSKRQGATEAFF

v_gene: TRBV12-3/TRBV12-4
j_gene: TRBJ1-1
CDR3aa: CASSLGVNTEAFF

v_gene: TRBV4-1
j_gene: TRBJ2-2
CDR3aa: CASSQAGGSYTGELFF

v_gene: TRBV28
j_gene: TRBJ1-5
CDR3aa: CASREGGQGHNQPQHF

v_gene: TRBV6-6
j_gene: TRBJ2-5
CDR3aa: CASSFRDTQETQYF

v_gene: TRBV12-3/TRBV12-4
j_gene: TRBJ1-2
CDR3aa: CASSLGTGGYGYTF

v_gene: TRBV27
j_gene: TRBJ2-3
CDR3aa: CATSQGLAGGPDTQYF

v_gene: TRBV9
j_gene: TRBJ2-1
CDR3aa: CASSRTPAESSYNEQFF

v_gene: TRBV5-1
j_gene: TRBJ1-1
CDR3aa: CASSSQGANTEAFF

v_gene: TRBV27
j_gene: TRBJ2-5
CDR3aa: CTSSSLSETAPQETQYF

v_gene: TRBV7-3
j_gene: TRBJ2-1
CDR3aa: CASKLTGLSPNEQFF

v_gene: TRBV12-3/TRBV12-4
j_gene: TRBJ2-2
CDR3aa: CASRDRGGGNTGELFF

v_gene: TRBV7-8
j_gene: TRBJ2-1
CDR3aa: CASSLSGNEQFF

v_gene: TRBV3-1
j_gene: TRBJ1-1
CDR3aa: CASSQDWDREAFF

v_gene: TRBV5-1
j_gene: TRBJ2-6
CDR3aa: CASARGGDGANVLTF

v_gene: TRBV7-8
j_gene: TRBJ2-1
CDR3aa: CASSLSTSAYNEQFF

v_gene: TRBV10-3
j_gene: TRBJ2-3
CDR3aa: CAITPGTGDTDTQYF

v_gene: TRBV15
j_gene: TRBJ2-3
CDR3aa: CATSIRDRTDTQYF

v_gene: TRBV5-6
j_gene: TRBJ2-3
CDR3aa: CASSNDRAPSTDTQYF

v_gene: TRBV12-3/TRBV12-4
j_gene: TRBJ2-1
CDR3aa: CASTNHGQGEQFF

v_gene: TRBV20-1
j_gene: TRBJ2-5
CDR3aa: CSARSDDWYQETQYF

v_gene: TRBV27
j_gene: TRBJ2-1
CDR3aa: CASSTREASGHKNEQFF

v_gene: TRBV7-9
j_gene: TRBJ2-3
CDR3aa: CASSLADLTDTQYF

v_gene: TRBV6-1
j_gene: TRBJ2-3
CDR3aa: CASSDLAASTDTQYF

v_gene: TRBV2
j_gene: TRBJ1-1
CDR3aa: CASSELRGSDTEAFF

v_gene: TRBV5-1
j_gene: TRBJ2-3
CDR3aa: CASTIRSSTDTQYF

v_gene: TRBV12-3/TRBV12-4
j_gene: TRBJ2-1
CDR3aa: CASSNPRGGHEQFF

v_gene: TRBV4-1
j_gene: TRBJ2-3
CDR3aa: CASSQDGRGDLDTQYF

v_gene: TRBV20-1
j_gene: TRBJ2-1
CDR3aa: CSATNRGGEQFF

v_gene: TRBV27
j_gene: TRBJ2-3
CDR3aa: CASSLASGGQGTQYF

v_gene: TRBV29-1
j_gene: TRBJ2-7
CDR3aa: CSVDLGGEQYF

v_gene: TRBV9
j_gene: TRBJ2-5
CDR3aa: CASSVGISGNQETQYF

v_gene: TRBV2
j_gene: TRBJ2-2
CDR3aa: CASSGNTGELFF